The TCR beta chain under discussion was sequenced for a study of T-cell reconstitution after alpha-beta-depleted transplantation in children. Study-wide results and limits: By about two months after transplant, alpha-beta T cells reportedly arose from several hundred graft clones that had expanded.

A few counts support this clonotype. Its specificity is not known. Unique molecular identifiers were incorporated during preparation of the TCRbeta library. TCRdb recomputed calls from the PCR reads with MiXCR, one row per CDR3 protein. Of 450,000 to 700,000 distinct CDR3 sequences listed, 27% are singletons. With 0 bases removed from V and 1 base from J, the gap between germline ends came to 16 bases. Germline values: CDR1 SGHRS, CDR2 YFSETQ. The CDR3 spans 18 residues. This sample comprised PBMCs, obtained before TCRalphabeta/CD19-depleted stem cell transplant. This chain joins TRBV5-1 and TRBJ2-2; D perhaps matches TRBD1 (6 bases). The clonotype originates from a boy in the first two years of life with Wiskott-Aldrich syndrome, due to receive a stem cell transplant. CDR3 nucleotides: TGCGCCAGCAGCTTGGCAGCCCGAACAGGGAAGAACACCGGGGAGCTGTTTTTT. This sequence encodes CASSLAARTGKNTGELFF.